The 11 T cell receptor beta chains below were found in one sample sequenced in a study of human T cells and chemical hapten exposure. TCRdb analysed the RACE reads with MiXCR anew, one entry per CDR3 protein. The sample yields about 80,000 distinct CDR3 sequences, around a tenth seen once. Time point of the sample: patch test 2, 6 weeks after DPC sensitization. The treatment is: therapeutic diphenylcyclopropenone sensitization with weekly scalp DPC. The sample in question was whole blood, obtained in connection with sensitization to the hapten diphenylcyclopropenone (DPC). These receptors came from a man aged 18 to 35 with alopecia areata. Some clones in this sample may be carry-over from other donors' samples.

At least ten counts were recorded for this clonotype. V gene TRBV19 combines with J gene TRBJ1-2; D not resolved. The V gene lost 9 bases and the J gene lost 2 bases, with 16 bases spanning the gap. CDR3 size: 14 residues. Germline-derived CDR1 and CDR2 are LNHDA and SQIVND (reference sequence). The CDR3 coding sequence is TGTGCCAGCATGGTAGGACGGACGAACTATGGCTACACCTTC. It yields the protein CASMVGRTNYGYTF.

This clonotype was counted between two and nine times. The chain recombines TRBV5-1 with TRBJ1-1, with D unclear. V gave up 4 bases and J gave up 2 bases, with 15 bases separating them. The CDR3 spans 15 residues. The germline V gene encodes CDR1 SGHRS and CDR2 YFSETQ. The CDR3 spells CASSPRSGVNTEAFF. The CDR3 DNA follows: TGCGCCAGCAGCCCTCGCTCCGGGGTAAACACTGAAGCTTTCTTT.

This clonotype was detected many times. V and J are TRBV6-5 and TRBJ2-7; perhaps D is TRBD1 or TRBD2 (5 bases each). CDR1 and CDR2 (germline): MNHEY, SVGAGI. V lost 4 bases and J 6 bases, leaving 16 bases between the germline ends. There are 14 residues in the CDR3. The CDR3 here is CASSSASIGTEQYV. The DNA of the CDR3 is TGTGCCAGCAGTTCCGCCTCAATCGGGACCGAGCAGTACGTC.

This clonotype was detected ten times or more. V and J are TRBV5-1 and TRBJ1-6; 8 bases fit TRBD1. Trimming removed 5 bases from V and 9 bases from J; junction bases left unmatched: 7. Germline CDR1 and CDR2: SGHRS and YFSETQ. This CDR3 comprises 14 residues. The CDR3 DNA reads as TGCGCCAGCAGAGCTGACAGGGGAACTTCACCCCTCCACTTT. Protein sequence: CASRADRGTSPLHF.

A remark on this clonotype: This could be a read error, since a much larger clone is one nucleotide away. DNA for the CDR3: TGTGCCAGCAGTTCAACCAGGACTGTTCCGGGGGAGCTGCTTTTT. As protein: CASSSTRTVPGELLF. The V gene is TRBV27, the J gene TRBJ2-2; TRBD2 might be the D (6 bases). The CDR3 runs 15 residues. CDR1 is MNHEY and CDR2 is SMNVEV in the germline V gene (reference sequence).

This clonotype occurred many times. The V and J genes are TRBV6-2 or TRBV6-3 and TRBJ2-2; D is unresolved. In germline, CDR1 is MNHEY, CDR2 SVGEGT. V was pared by 5 bases and J by 3 bases, with 7 bases between. This CDR3 is 13 amino acids long. This CDR3 reads CASSRADTGELFF. The CDR3, as DNA: TGTGCCAGCAGTAGGGCGGACACCGGGGAGCTGTTTTTT.

The table lists this clonotype with a few counts. The chain employs TRBV29-1 and TRBJ2-7; D assignment may be TRBD1 or TRBD2 (5 bases each). Germline lookup yields CDR1 SQVTM and CDR2 ANQGSEA. Trimming shortened V by 4 bases and J by 7 bases, and 17 bases separated the two germline ends. The CDR3 covers 13 residues. The CDR3 loop reads CSVVGPSLWEQYF. CDR3 nucleotide sequence: TGCAGCGTTGTGGGACCCAGCCTGTGGGAGCAGTACTTC.

The CDR3 bases are TGTGCCAGCAGCCAGCCCGGGGTGGGAAATGAGCAGTTCTTC. Translating it yields CASSQPGVGNEQFF. V is TRBV3-1 and J is TRBJ2-1; tentative D call: TRBD2 (5 bases). The germline gives CDR1 LGHDT, CDR2 YNNKEL (reference sequence). Between the trimmed V and J ends, which lost 3 bases and 7 bases, there was a span of 13 bases. CDR3 length: 14 residues.

The rearrangement joins TRBV29-1 to TRBJ1-1; TRBD1 matches 10 bases. The CDR3 consists of 15 residues. Germline V gene sequence: CDR1 SQVTM, CDR2 ANQGSEA. Losses at the gene ends were 1 base for V and 2 bases for J; bases not matched to a gene: 4. The CDR3 region has the DNA TGCAGCGTTGAAGGACAGGGGGCTTTTAACACTGAAGCTTTCTTT. This encodes CSVEGQGAFNTEAFF.

Only a few counts were recorded for this clonotype. The genes are TRBV29-1 and TRBJ1-1, with 7 nucleotides matching TRBD1. V dropped 6 bases and J dropped 0; count of bases not matched to a gene: 7. The CDR3 spans 14 residues. CDR1 and CDR2 (germline): SQVTM, ANQGSEA. CDR3 DNA sequence: TGCAGCGTGGCCGGGGACAGCATGAACACTGAAGCTTTCTTT. It translates to CSVAGDSMNTEAFF.

This clonotype was seen repeatedly, ten times or more. J is TRBJ2-3 and V is TRBV3-1; D unresolved. The germline CDR1 and CDR2 sequences are LGHDT and YNNKEL (reference sequence). The CDR3 totals 14 residues. V was pared by 2 bases and J by 1 base, with 7 bases between. The CDR3, as DNA: TGTGCCAGCAGCCAATCCCCACGCACAGATACGCAGTATTTT. Translated, it gives CASSQSPRTDTQYF.